The next 32 T cell receptor beta chains were all read from a single sample in a study of glioma-infiltrating T cells. Amplification of TCR alpha and beta CDR3 regions from RNA used iRepertoire nested multiplex PCR. TCRdb passed the multiplex PCR reads through MiXCR, listing each CDR3 protein once. The table has around 130,000 distinct CDR3 sequences, 24% seen once. Sequencing used glioma tissue, nonneoplastic brain tissue, or PBMCs (not recorded which). The source of these receptors is a human donor with low-grade glioma or glioblastoma, undergoing nonglioma brain surgery, or in good health (not recorded which).

Only a few counts were recorded for this clonotype. The chain joins TRBV11-2 to TRBJ1-1; the D is unclear. The CDR3 totals 11 residues. Trimming shortened V by 5 bases and J by 7 bases, and 8 bases separated the two germline ends. Germline V gene data show CDR1 as SGHAT and CDR2 as FQNNGV. The CDR3: CASSRQFEAFF. CDR3 in DNA: TGTGCCAGCAGCCGACAATTTGAAGCTTTCTTT.

The CDR3 reads CASSQNMGTEAFF. CDR3 DNA: TGTGCCAGCAGCCAAAACATGGGGACTGAAGCTTTCTTT. The chain is built from TRBV14 and TRBJ1-1; D gene uncertain. CDR1 and CDR2 from the germline V gene are SGHDN and FVKESK. This CDR3 has 13 residues. V was trimmed by 2 bases and J by 5 bases, leaving 9 bases between them. The full variable domain, completed using reference TRBV14 and TRBJ1-1, is EAGVTQFPSHSVIEKGQTVTLRCDPISGHDNLYWYRRVMGKEIKFLLHFVKESKQDESGMPNNRFLAERTGGTYSTLKVQPAELEDSGVYFCASSQNMGTEAFFGQGTRLTVV.

The V and J genes are TRBV3-1 and TRBJ2-1; 8 bases line up with TRBD1. The trim removed 5 bases at V and 7 bases at J, leaving 13 bases unmatched. CDR1 and CDR2 (germline): LGHDT, YNNKEL (reference sequence). The CDR3 is 16 residues long. In DNA, the CDR3 is TGTGCCAGCAGCGGTAGGACAGGGTCGTATTGGAATGAGCAGTTCTTC. This gives the protein CASSGRTGSYWNEQFF.

Regarding this clonotype: With a much larger clone just one base away, this may be a read error. The J gene is TRBJ1-1, the V gene TRBV4-1, with TRBD1 as a possible D gene (6 bases). Trimming shortened V by 0 bases and J by 9 bases, and 14 bases separated the two germline ends. CDR3 size: 14 residues. The germline V gene encodes CDR1 MGHRA and CDR2 YSYEKL. This CDR3 reads CASSQDRGGSKAFF. Here the CDR3 DNA reads TGCGCCAGCAGCCAAGATCGAGGGGGTTCTAAAGCTTTCTTT.

This clonotype was seen at least ten times. The chain uses TRBV6-1 and TRBJ2-7, with D possibly being TRBD1 (6 bases). This CDR3 is 14 amino acids long. With 3 bases removed from V and 0 bases from J, the gap between germline ends came to 9 bases. Germline V gives CDR1 MNHNS, CDR2 SASEGT. In nucleotides, the CDR3 is TGTGCCAGCAGTGACAGGGGATCCTCCTACGAGCAGTACGTC. Residues: CASSDRGSSYEQYV.

This clonotype was picked up a small number of times. The V gene is TRBV5-1, the J gene TRBJ2-3; D unclear. Trimming took off 3 bases at V and 2 bases at J, with 13 bases between the two ends. This CDR3 contains 15 residues. Germline loops: CDR1 SGHRS, CDR2 YFSETQ. Here the CDR3 DNA reads TGCGCCAGCAGCTCGCACGGAGCGAACACAGATACGCAGTATTTT. It yields the protein CASSSHGANTDTQYF.

The sample holds one count of this clonotype. This sequence joins TRBV27 and TRBJ2-5; D perhaps matches TRBD2 (6 bases). Trimming pared 6 bases from V and 5 bases from J, leaving 13 bases between. The CDR3 extends over 13 amino acids. CDR1 is MNHEY and CDR2 is SMNVEV in the germline V gene (reference sequence). The DNA for the CDR3 is TGTGCCAGCAGCTTCGGGGAGGTGGAGACCCAGTACTTC. Protein: CASSFGEVETQYF.

This clonotype was picked up many times. This CDR3 reads CASTLSGAEGNEQFF. The CDR3 DNA follows: TGTGCCAGCACCCTTAGCGGGGCCGAGGGAAATGAGCAGTTCTTC. The V and J genes are TRBV7-6 and TRBJ2-1; 8 bases match TRBD2. V was clipped by 7 bases and J by 7 bases; unmatched bases: 12. The CDR3 has 15 amino acids. The germline V gene has CDR1 SGHVS and CDR2 FNYEAQ.

V is TRBV5-4 and J is TRBJ1-5, with D unclear. The CDR3 is 15 amino acids. Germline V gene sequence: CDR1 SGHNT, CDR2 YYREEE (reference sequence). V gave up 0 bases and J gave up 1 base, with 8 bases separating them. CDR3 nucleotides: TGTGCCAGCAGCTTGGCAGGCGTGAGCAATCAGCCCCAGCATTTT. Protein product: CASSLAGVSNQPQHF.

This clonotype was observed a few times. A much bigger clone sits one base away, suggesting this may be a read error. V is TRBV20-1 and J is TRBJ1-1, with D uncertain. The CDR3 has 12 residues. Germline CDR1 reads DFQATT; CDR2 reads SNEGSKA (reference sequence). Trimming left V 2 bases short and J 1 base short, with 5 bases between. CDR3 amino acids: CSARWGNTEAFF. CDR3 DNA sequence: TGCAGTGCTAGATGGGGGAACACTGAAGCTTTCTTT.

This chain connects TRBV3-1 to TRBJ2-5, with D hard to call. There are 15 residues in the CDR3. Trimming took off 0 bases at V and 3 bases at J, with 11 bases between the two ends. CDR1 and CDR2 (germline): LGHDT, YNNKEL (reference sequence). CDR3 sequence reads: CASSQDPRQEETQYF. CDR3 bases: TGTGCCAGCAGCCAAGATCCGCGTCAGGAAGAGACCCAGTACTTC.

Details on this clonotype: The missing conserved phenylalanine or tryptophan at the end of this CDR3 makes a read error likely. The chain links TRBV20-1 to TRBJ2-2; D gene unclear. V gave up 1 base and J gave up 5 bases, with 8 bases separating them. Germline values: CDR1 DFQATT, CDR2 SNEGSKA (reference sequence). This CDR3 is 13 amino acids long. The CDR3 sequence is CSARVTGTGELFS. The CDR3 DNA follows: TGCAGTGCTAGAGTGACGGGTACCGGGGAGCTGTTTTCT.

The V and J genes are TRBV18 and TRBJ1-5; D possibly corresponds to TRBD1 (5 bases). This CDR3 comprises 15 residues. V was pared by 6 bases and J by 5 bases, with 17 bases between. From germline, CDR1 is KGHSH and CDR2 LQKENI. The CDR3 bases are TGTGCCAGCTCCCACGGGACGGGCTATTATCAGCCCCAGCATTTT. Translated: CASSHGTGYYQPQHF.

Points on this clonotype: This clone may be a read error of a much larger clone one base away. CDR3 loop: CASSSSTDAQYF. CDR3 bases: TGTGCCAGCAGTTCTAGCACAGATGCGCAGTATTTT. The chain is built from TRBV28 and TRBJ2-3, with TRBD2 as a possible D gene (5 bases). CDR3 size: 12 residues. CDR1 is MDHEN, CDR2 SYDVKM, per germline.

This clonotype was detected many times. The J gene is TRBJ2-3, the V gene TRBV27, with TRBD2 identical over 7 bases. The CDR3 runs 14 residues. Losses at the gene ends were 4 bases for V and 4 bases for J; bases not matched to a gene: 5. Germline V CDR1 and CDR2: MNHEY, SMNVEV (reference sequence). CDR3: CASSSGLSPDTQYF. CDR3 bases: TGTGCCAGCAGTTCGGGACTATCACCAGATACGCAGTATTTT.

Details on this clonotype: This clone may be a read error of a much larger clone one base away. The CDR3 is CASSLGTPKTEAFF. CDR3 nucleotide sequence: TGTGCCAGCAGCCTGGGGACACCGAAAACTGAAGCTTTCTTT. The J gene is TRBJ1-1, the V gene TRBV7-2; weak D call: TRBD1 (6 bases). Germline V gene lookup returns CDR1 SGHTA and CDR2 FQGNSA. Trimming cost V 5 bases and J 5 bases, with 15 bases left between them. This CDR3 region has 14 residues.

The V call is TRBV7-2, the J call TRBJ1-6; 7 bases align to TRBD1. Germline CDR1 reads SGHTA; CDR2 reads FQGNSA. V trimming: 4 bases; J trimming: 5 bases; junction bases outside the gene matches: 5. This CDR3 has 15 residues. CDR3 coding DNA: TGTGCCAGCAGCTACCGCAGGGGGAATAATTCACCCCTCCACTTT. It encodes CASSYRRGNNSPLHF. The complete variable domain, with remaining parts taken from reference TRBV7-2 and TRBJ1-6, reads GAGVSQSPSNKVTEKGKDVELRCDPISGHTALYWYRQSLGQGLEFLIYFQGNSAPDKSGLPSDRFSAERTGGSVSTLTIQRTQQEDSAVYLCASSYRRGNNSPLHFGNGTRLTVT.

The genes are TRBV20-1 and TRBJ1-3, with a weak D call TRBD1 (6 bases). Germline V gene lookup returns CDR1 DFQATT and CDR2 SNEGSKA (reference sequence). The V gene lost 5 bases and the J gene lost 2 bases, with 13 bases spanning the gap. CDR3 length: 14 residues. CDR3 in DNA: TGCAGTGCTGGGGGCAGGGGTGCTGGAAACACCATATATTTT. Amino acids: CSAGGRGAGNTIYF.

This clonotype appeared a few times. The genes are TRBV20-1 and TRBJ1-6; 7 nucleotides agree with TRBD1. CDR1 is DFQATT and CDR2 is SNEGSKA in the germline V gene (reference sequence). The CDR3 consists of 14 residues. V lost 2 bases, J lost 5 bases, and 3 bases stayed unmatched. The CDR3 region has the DNA TGCAGTGCTAGAAAGGGGGCGGATAATTCACCCCTCCACTTT. Translated: CSARKGADNSPLHF.

V gene TRBV28 combines with J gene TRBJ1-4; the D is unclear. The V gene lost 6 bases and the J gene lost 3 bases, with 14 bases spanning the gap. CDR3 length equals 15 residues. The germline V gene has CDR1 MDHEN and CDR2 SYDVKM. The CDR3 here is CASRVKSLPNEKLFF. In DNA, the CDR3 is TGTGCCAGCAGAGTGAAGTCCCTACCTAATGAAAAACTGTTTTTT.

This clonotype has ten or more counts. The rearrangement uses TRBV6-1 and TRBJ1-1; D is perhaps TRBD1 (5 bases). Trimming left V 4 bases short and J 4 bases short, with 16 bases between. This CDR3 has 15 residues. Germline lookup yields CDR1 MNHNS and CDR2 SASEGT. CDR3 bases: TGTGCCAGCAGTGGGCTACAGGCCTACGCCACTGAAGCTTTCTTT. It codes for CASSGLQAYATEAFF.

Notes on this clonotype: This may arise from a read error, as a much more abundant clone is one base away. The CDR3 ends on some other residue instead of the conserved phenylalanine or tryptophan, so this is likely a read error. V gene TRBV20-1 combines with J gene TRBJ2-1, with 10 bases identical to TRBD2. Germline CDR1 and CDR2: DFQATT and SNEGSKA (reference sequence). This CDR3 has 14 residues. V lost 7 bases to trimming and J lost 8 bases; unmatched junction nucleotides: 11. The CDR3 loop is CSVSPGLATDEQFL. The DNA of the CDR3 is TGCAGTGTTTCGCCGGGACTAGCGACCGATGAGCAGTTCCTC.

This clonotype was counted only a few times. The chain carries TRBV2 and TRBJ2-2; a possible D gene is TRBD1 (5 bases). The CDR3 sequence is 14 residues long. V was cut by 6 bases and J by 0 bases, with 8 bases left in between. Germline CDR1 and CDR2: SNHLY and FYNNEI. The CDR3 sequence is CASRRQPNTGELFF. In nucleotides, the CDR3 is TGTGCCAGCAGGAGACAGCCGAACACCGGGGAGCTGTTTTTT.

This clonotype was counted a few times. J is TRBJ1-5 and V is TRBV18; tentatively, D is TRBD1 (6 bases). CDR1 is KGHSH and CDR2 is LQKENI in the germline V gene. The CDR3 length is 14 residues. The V and J ends lost 3 bases and 3 bases respectively, with 9 bases between them. This CDR3 reads CASSPGHTNQPQHF. CDR3 bases: TGTGCCAGCTCACCGGGACATACCAATCAGCCCCAGCATTTT.

The chain's CDR3 is CASSYFPPPRATGELFF. The CDR3, as DNA: TGTGCCAGCAGTTATTTCCCGCCCCCGCGAGCCACCGGGGAGCTGTTTTTT. V is TRBV6-1 and J is TRBJ2-2, with D unresolved. The V end lost 5 bases, the J end lost 4 bases, and 20 bases lay between the germline ends. This CDR3 is 17 amino acids long. Germline V gene data show CDR1 as MNHNS and CDR2 as SASEGT.

Notes on this clonotype: A much larger clone sits a single nucleotide away, making a read error possible. The V call is TRBV6-2 or TRBV6-3, the J call TRBJ2-1; tentatively, D is TRBD2 (6 bases). Germline assignment: CDR1 MNHEY and CDR2 SVGEGT. V dropped 1 base and J dropped 7 bases, with 17 bases sitting between them. The CDR3 has 16 amino acids. CDR3 loop: CASSYLFPSVYNEQFF. The CDR3, as DNA: TGTGCCAGCAGTTACTTGTTCCCTAGCGTTTATAATGAGCAGTTCTTC.

This clonotype was observed at least ten times. The genes are TRBV6-6 and TRBJ2-5; D possibly corresponds to TRBD2 (5 bases). V dropped 2 bases and J dropped 5 bases, with 15 bases sitting between them. The CDR3 extends over 15 amino acids. Germline-derived CDR1 and CDR2 are MNHNY and SVGAGI (reference sequence). CDR3 sequence: CASSYRGPRMETQYF. CDR3 in DNA: TGTGCCAGCAGTTACCGAGGGCCTCGCATGGAGACCCAGTACTTC.

The chain combines TRBV5-1 with TRBJ1-2; maybe TRBD1 (5 bases). The CDR3 has 16 residues. Germline CDR1 and CDR2: SGHRS and YFSETQ. Deletions cut 2 bases from V and 5 bases from J, with 19 bases between. The DNA for the CDR3 is TGCGCCAGCAGCTTCGAGGGGAACAATAAACGATATGGCTACACCTTC. It is translated as CASSFEGNNKRYGYTF. Supplemented by reference TRBV5-1 and TRBJ1-2, the full variable domain reads KAGVTQTPRYLIKTRGQQVTLSCSPISGHRSVSWYQQTPGQGLQFLFEYFSETQRNKGNFPGRFSGRQFSNSRSEMNVSTLELGDSALYLCASSFEGNNKRYGYTFGSGTRLTVV.

The V call is TRBV7-8, the J call TRBJ1-3; tentative D call: TRBD1 (5 bases). This CDR3 is built from 15 residues. The V and J ends lost 5 bases and 2 bases respectively, with 13 bases between them. The V gene's germline CDR1 is SGHVS and CDR2 FQNEAQ. In DNA, the CDR3 is TGTGCCAGCAGCCCACGGGGCTATGCTGGAAACACCATATATTTT. Its translation is CASSPRGYAGNTIYF.

This clonotype was seen only a few times. CDR3 residues: CSARDPGGGTNNEQFF. The CDR3 DNA reads as TGCAGTGCTAGAGATCCGGGCGGGGGGACCAACAATGAGCAGTTCTTC. This chain uses TRBV20-1 with TRBJ2-1; 8 bases align to TRBD2. The ends lost 0 bases at V and 5 bases at J; junction bases unmatched: 9. Germline CDR1 reads DFQATT; CDR2 reads SNEGSKA (reference sequence). This CDR3 is built from 16 residues.

Points on this clonotype: One base away lies a much larger clone, so this may be a sequencing read error. V gene TRBV6-1 combines with J gene TRBJ2-5, with a tentative D call TRBD1 (6 bases). There are 14 residues in the CDR3. CDR1 is MNHNS, CDR2 SASEGT, per germline. Trimming left V 6 bases short and J 4 bases short, with 15 bases between. CDR3 residues: CASRRGGLRETQYF. The CDR3 nucleotides read TGTGCCAGCAGACGTGGGGGCTTGCGAGAGACCCAGTACTTC.

This clonotype occurred many times. This chain links TRBV27 with TRBJ2-5; D may match TRBD1 or TRBD2 (5 bases each). V was pared by 5 bases and J by 5 bases, with 12 bases between. This CDR3 spans 13 amino acids. Germline-derived CDR1 and CDR2 are MNHEY and SMNVEV (reference sequence). Here the CDR3 DNA reads TGTGCCAGCAGTAGGAACAGGAGGGAGACCCAGTACTTC. Protein: CASSRNRRETQYF.